The rows below give T cell receptor beta chains drawn from one sample of a study of T cell responses to AZD1222 COVID-19 vaccine. Assay used: immunoSEQ multiplex PCR; TCRdb lists only in-frame clones, some missing. This sample has more than 95,000 clones, with around 91% found just once. Source: peripheral blood, taken on day 0 of MenACWY control vaccination. These receptors originate from an adult in good health. CDR3s include the opening cysteine and the closing phenylalanine or tryptophan. The D gene is left open where the match is weak. Some rows have no size entry. The others give once, few or many, or a class for an expanded clone.

>TRBV4-1|TRBJ2-7|NA|NA
TGCGCCAGCAGCCAAGCCCAGTTCGACAGGAGCTCCTACGAGCAGTACTTC
CASSQAQFDRSSYEQYF
>TRBV18|TRBJ2-7|NA|NA
TGTGCCAGCTCACCACCGTCGTCAGACTACGAGCAGTACTTC
CASSPPSSDYEQYF
>TRBV7-9|TRBJ1-2|TRBD1|NA
TGTGCCAGCAGCCAAGGCCCTGCGGGACAGGGGGGCTATGGCTACACCTTC
CASSQGPAGQGGYGYTF
>TRBV5-1|TRBJ1-2|NA|NA
TGCGCCAGCAGCTTTTCTAATTATGGCTACACCTTC
CASSFSNYGYTF
>TRBV28|TRBJ1-2|NA|NA
TGTGCCAGCAGGACCTTGGGAGAGGGCTATGGCTACACCTTC
CASRTLGEGYGYTF
>TRBV27|TRBJ1-5|TRBD1|once
TGTGCCAGCAGCTTGACCGGGACAGGGGATGCTCTGGGCAATCAGCCCCAGCATTTT
CASSLTGTGDALGNQPQHF
>TRBV7-2|TRBJ2-7|NA|NA
TGTGCCAGCAGCCGTCACCCCAGGGAGAGCTCCTACGAGCAGTACTTC
CASSRHPRESSYEQYF
>TRBV7-3|TRBJ2-1|NA|NA
TGTGCCAGCAGCTTAGGGGTGGGATCCATGAATGAGCAGTTCTTC
CASSLGVGSMNEQFF
>TRBV12-3/TRBV12-4|TRBJ2-1|NA|NA
TGTGCCAGCGCCAGAGGAAATGAGCAGTTCTTC
CASARGNEQFF
>TRBV7-9|TRBJ2-7|TRBD1|NA
TGTGCCAGCAGCCGAGGACAGGGTGAGAGCTCCTACGAGCAGTACTTC
CASSRGQGESSYEQYF
>TRBV27|TRBJ2-6|TRBD1|NA
TGTGCCAGCAGTTTCCTCGGGACAGCTTTCTCTGGGGCCAACGTCCTGACTTTC
CASSFLGTAFSGANVLTF
>TRBV7-9|TRBJ2-7|TRBD1|NA
TGTGCCAGCAGCTTGATGTCAGGGGGCACTACCTACGAGCAGTACTTC
CASSLMSGGTTYEQYF
>TRBV27|TRBJ2-1|TRBD2|many
TGTGCCAGCAGTTCCAAAATAGCGGGGACGAGTGGACCCTACAATGAGCAGTTCTTC
CASSSKIAGTSGPYNEQFF